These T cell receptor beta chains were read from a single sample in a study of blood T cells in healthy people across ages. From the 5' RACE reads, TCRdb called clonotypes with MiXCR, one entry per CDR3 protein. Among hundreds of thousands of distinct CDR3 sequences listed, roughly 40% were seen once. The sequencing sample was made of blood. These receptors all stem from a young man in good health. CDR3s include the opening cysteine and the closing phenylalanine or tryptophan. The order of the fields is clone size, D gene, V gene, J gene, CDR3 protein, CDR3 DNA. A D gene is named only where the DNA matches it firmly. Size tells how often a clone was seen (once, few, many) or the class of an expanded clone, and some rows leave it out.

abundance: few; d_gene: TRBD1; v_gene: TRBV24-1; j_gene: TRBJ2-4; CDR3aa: CATSEGQGRDIQYF; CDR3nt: TGTGCCACCAGTGAGGGACAGGGGAGGGACATTCAGTACTTC
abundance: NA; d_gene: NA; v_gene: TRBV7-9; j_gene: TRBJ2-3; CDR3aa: CASSFMGSADTQYF; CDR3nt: TGTGCCAGCAGCTTCATGGGTAGCGCAGATACGCAGTATTTT
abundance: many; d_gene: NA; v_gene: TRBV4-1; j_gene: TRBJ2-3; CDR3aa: CASSQDLGSTDTQYF; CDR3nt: TGCGCCAGCAGCCAAGATCTTGGGAGCACAGATACGCAGTATTTT
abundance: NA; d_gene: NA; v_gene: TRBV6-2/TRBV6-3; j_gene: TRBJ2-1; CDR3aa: CASSRPSDNFEQFF; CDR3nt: TGTGCCAGCAGCCGCCCCTCGGATAATTTTGAGCAGTTCTTC
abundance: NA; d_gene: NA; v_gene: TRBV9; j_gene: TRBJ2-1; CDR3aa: CASSLGRWGLNEQFF; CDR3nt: TGTGCCAGCAGCTTGGGCCGCTGGGGGTTAAATGAGCAGTTCTTC
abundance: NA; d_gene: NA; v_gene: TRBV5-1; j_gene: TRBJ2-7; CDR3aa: CASSLGQRLDGEQYF; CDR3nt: TGCGCCAGCAGCCTCGGACAGAGGCTAGATGGCGAGCAGTACTTC
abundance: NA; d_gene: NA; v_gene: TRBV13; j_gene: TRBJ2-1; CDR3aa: CASSPGENEQFF; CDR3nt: TGTGCCAGCAGTCCAGGGGAAAATGAGCAGTTCTTC
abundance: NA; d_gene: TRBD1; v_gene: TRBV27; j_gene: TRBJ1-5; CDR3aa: CASSLFSPGQATITAQHF; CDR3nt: TGTGCCAGCAGTTTATTCTCACCGGGACAGGCCACGATTACAGCCCAGCATTTT
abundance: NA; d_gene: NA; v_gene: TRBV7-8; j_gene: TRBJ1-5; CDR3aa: CASSRGPTSNQPQHF; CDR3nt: TGTGCCAGCAGCCGGGGGCCAACGAGCAATCAGCCCCAGCATTTT
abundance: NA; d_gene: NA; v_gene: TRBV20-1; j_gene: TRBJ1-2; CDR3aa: CSAQVYGYTF; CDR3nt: TGCAGTGCACAGGTCTATGGCTACACCTTC
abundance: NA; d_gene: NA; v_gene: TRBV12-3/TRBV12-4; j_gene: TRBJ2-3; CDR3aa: CASSCQGPTTDTQYF; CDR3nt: TGTGCCAGCAGTTGTCAGGGGCCTACCACAGATACGCAGTATTTT
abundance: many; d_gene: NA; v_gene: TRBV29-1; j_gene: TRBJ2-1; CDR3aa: CSVEDLSGWNEQFF; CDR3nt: TGCAGCGTTGAAGATCTGAGCGGGTGGAATGAGCAGTTCTTC
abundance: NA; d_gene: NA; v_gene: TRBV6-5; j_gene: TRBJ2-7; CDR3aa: CASSYGPGAYEQYF; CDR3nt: TGTGCCAGCAGTTACGGTCCAGGGGCCTACGAGCAGTACTTC
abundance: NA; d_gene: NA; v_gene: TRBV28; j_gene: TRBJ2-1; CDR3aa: CASSLGVTGTHEQFF; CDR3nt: TGTGCCAGCAGTCTGGGGGTTACGGGGACCCATGAGCAGTTCTTC
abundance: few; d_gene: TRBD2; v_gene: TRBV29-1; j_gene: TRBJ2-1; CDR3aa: CSVGTSRVEQFF; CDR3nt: TGCAGCGTTGGGACTAGCCGAGTGGAGCAGTTCTTC
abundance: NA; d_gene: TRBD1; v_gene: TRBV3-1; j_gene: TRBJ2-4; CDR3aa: CASSRGQGSVAKNIQYF; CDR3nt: TGTGCCAGCAGCCGCGGACAGGGTTCCGTAGCCAAAAACATTCAGTACTTC
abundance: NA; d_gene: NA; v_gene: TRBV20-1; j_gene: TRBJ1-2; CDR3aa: CSASVNAGYTF; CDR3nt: TGCAGTGCTAGTGTTAACGCTGGCTACACCTTC
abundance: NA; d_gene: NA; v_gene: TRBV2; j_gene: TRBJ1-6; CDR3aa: CASSESQGSSPLHF; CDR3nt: TGTGCCAGCAGTGAGTCGCAGGGGAGTTCACCCCTCCACTTT
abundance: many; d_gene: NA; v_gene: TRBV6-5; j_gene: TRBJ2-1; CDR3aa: CASGVLEQFF; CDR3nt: TGTGCCAGCGGTGTTTTGGAGCAGTTCTTC
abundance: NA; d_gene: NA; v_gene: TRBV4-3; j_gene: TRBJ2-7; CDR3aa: CASSTGPRDEQYF; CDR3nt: TGCGCCAGCAGCACCGGGCCTCGGGACGAGCAGTACTTC
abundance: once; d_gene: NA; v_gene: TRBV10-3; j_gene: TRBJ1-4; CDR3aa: CATTQGLATNEKLFF; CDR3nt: TGTGCCACCACACAAGGACTCGCAACTAATGAAAAACTGTTTTTT
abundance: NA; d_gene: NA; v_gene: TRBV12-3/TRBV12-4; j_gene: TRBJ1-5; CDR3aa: CASSAGPLNQPQHF; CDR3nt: TGTGCCAGCAGTGCCGGGCCCCTCAATCAGCCCCAGCATTTT
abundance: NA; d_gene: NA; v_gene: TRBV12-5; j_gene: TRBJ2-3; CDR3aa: CASGLGPRHDTQYF; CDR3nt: TGTGCTAGTGGTTTGGGACCTCGGCACGATACGCAGTATTTT
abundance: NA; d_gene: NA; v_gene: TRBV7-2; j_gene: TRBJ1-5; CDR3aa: CASSLGAVSNQSQHF; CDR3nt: TGTGCCAGCAGCTTAGGGGCAGTTTCTAATCAGTCCCAGCATTTT
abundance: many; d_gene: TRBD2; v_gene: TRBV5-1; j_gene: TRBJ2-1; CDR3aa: CASSFTGLAGGSDEQFF; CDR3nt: TGCGCCAGCAGCTTTACAGGACTAGCGGGAGGAAGCGATGAGCAGTTCTTC
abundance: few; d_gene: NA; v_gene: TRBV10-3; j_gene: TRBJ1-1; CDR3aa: CAISEVAVTNTEAFF; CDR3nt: TGTGCCATCAGTGAAGTCGCAGTGACGAACACTGAAGCTTTCTTT
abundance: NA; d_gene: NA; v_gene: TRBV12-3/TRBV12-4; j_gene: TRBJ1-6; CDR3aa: CASRTMYNSPLHF; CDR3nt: TGTGCCAGCAGGACTATGTATAATTCACCCCTCCACTTT
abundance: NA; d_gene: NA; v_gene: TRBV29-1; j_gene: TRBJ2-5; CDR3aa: CSVGGRGETQYF; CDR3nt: TGCAGCGTTGGCGGCAGGGGAGAGACCCAGTACTTC
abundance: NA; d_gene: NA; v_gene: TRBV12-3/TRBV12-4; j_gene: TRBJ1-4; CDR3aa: CASSVVGREKLFF; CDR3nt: TGTGCCAGCAGTGTTGTAGGTCGAGAAAAACTGTTTTTT
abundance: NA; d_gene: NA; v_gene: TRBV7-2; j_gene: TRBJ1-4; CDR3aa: CASSLEWGSGEKLFF; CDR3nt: TGTGCCAGCAGCCTGGAATGGGGAAGCGGTGAAAAACTGTTTTTT
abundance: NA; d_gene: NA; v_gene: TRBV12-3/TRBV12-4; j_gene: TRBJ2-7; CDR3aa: CASSLGAGRNYEQYF; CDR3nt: TGTGCCAGCAGTTTAGGTGCAGGGAGAAACTACGAGCAGTACTTC
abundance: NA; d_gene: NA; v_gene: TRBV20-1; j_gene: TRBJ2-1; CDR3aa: CSGYLAYEQFF; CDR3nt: TGCAGTGGGTACTTGGCCTATGAGCAGTTCTTC
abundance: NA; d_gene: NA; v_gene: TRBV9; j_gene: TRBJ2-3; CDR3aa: CASSVSTETQYF; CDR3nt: TGTGCCAGCAGCGTAAGTACAGAGACGCAGTATTTT
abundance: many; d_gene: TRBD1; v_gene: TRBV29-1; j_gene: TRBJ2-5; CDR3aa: CSVQGQWETQYF; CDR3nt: TGCAGCGTGCAGGGACAGTGGGAGACCCAGTACTTC
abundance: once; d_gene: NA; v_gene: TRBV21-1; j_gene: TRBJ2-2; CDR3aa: CASSGELFF; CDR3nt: TGTGCCAGCAGCGGGGAGCTGTTTTTT
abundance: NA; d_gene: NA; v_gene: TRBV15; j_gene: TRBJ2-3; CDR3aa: CATSRDQPGTDTQYF; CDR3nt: TGTGCCACCAGCAGGGACCAACCGGGCACAGATACGCAGTATTTT
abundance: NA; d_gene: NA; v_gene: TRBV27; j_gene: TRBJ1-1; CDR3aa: CASSPRTASPGAFF; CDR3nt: TGTGCCAGCAGTCCTCGGACAGCGTCCCCGGGAGCTTTCTTT
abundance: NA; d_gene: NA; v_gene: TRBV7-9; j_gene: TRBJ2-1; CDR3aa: CASSRAGDSYNEQFF; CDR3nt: TGTGCCAGCAGCCGCGCGGGGGACAGCTACAATGAGCAGTTCTTC
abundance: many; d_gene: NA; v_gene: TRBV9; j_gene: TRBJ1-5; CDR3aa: CASSAGYSNQPQHF; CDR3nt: TGTGCCAGCAGCGCCGGATATAGCAATCAGCCCCAGCATTTT
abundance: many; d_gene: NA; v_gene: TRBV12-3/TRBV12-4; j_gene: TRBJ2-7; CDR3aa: CASSQTGTPSYEQYF; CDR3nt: TGTGCCAGCAGTCAGACCGGGACACCGAGCTACGAGCAGTACTTC
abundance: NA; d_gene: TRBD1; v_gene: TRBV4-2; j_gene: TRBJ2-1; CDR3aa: CANSQDRQGRQFF; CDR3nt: TGTGCCAACAGCCAAGATCGACAGGGAAGGCAGTTCTTC
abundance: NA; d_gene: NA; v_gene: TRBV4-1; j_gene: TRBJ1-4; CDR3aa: CASSQDGAKNEKLFF; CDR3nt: TGCGCCAGCAGCCAAGATGGGGCGAAAAATGAAAAACTGTTTTTT
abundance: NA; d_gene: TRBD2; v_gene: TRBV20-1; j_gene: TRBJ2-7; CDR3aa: CSCGGSYSEQYF; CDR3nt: TGCTCCTGCGGGGGTTCCTACAGTGAGCAGTACTTC
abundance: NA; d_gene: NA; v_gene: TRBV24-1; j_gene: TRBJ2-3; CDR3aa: CATRSGQRTDTQYF; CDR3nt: TGTGCCACCAGGAGCGGACAGCGCACAGATACGCAGTATTTT
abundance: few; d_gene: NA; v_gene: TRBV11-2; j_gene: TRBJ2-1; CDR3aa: CASSLDRQGGGEQFF; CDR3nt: TGTGCCAGCAGCTTAGATCGGCAGGGGGGGGGTGAGCAGTTCTTC
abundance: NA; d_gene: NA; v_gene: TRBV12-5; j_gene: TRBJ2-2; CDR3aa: CASGLVLAGARNTGELFF; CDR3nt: TGTGCTAGTGGTTTGGTACTGGCAGGGGCCCGGAACACCGGGGAGCTGTTTTTT
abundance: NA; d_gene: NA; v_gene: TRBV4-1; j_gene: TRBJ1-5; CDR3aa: CASSHLGGGGNQPQHF; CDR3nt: TGCGCCAGCAGCCACCTCGGGGGAGGGGGCAATCAGCCCCAGCATTTT